Below are 3 T cell receptor beta chains sequenced from a single sample in a study of T cells in women clearing cervical HPV infection. Libraries were prepared by immunoSEQ multiplex PCR; TCRdb keeps only in-frame clonotypes and omits some of them. The sample totals around 44,000 clones; its top ten clones hold 7% to 9.5%. Sample: blood buffy coat. These receptor sequences come from a woman between 18 and 75 years old with a cervical HPV16 infection that either progressed to CIN3+ or cleared (not recorded which).

A note on this clone: The sequence runs out 3 residues before the end of the CDR3; the remainder is reconstructed from the germline J gene. This chain joins TRBV7-2 and TRBJ2-7, with D possibly TRBD2 on 6 matching bases. The V end lost 6 bases, the J end lost 5 bases, and 11 bases lay between the germline ends. The germline V gene encodes CDR1 SGHTA and CDR2 FQGNSA. CDR3 size: 12 residues. CDR3 residues: CASSIGLNEQYF. The sequenced CDR3 bases are TGTGCCAGCAGTATAGGACTAAACGAG.

On this clone itself: Read sequence stops 3 residues before the CDR3 end, and the germline J gene provides the missing end. The rearrangement uses TRBV20-1 and TRBJ1-6; 10 bases map to TRBD1. In germline, CDR1 is DFQATT, CDR2 SNEGSKA (reference sequence). Trimming took 4 bases from V and 5 from J; bases not matched to a gene: 14. This CDR3 is 18 amino acids long. CDR3 bases read: TGCAGTGCTACCTCCCCGGACAGGGGGTTAGGAAATAATTCACCC. Its translation: CSATSPDRGLGNNSP. In full, the CDR3 reads CSATSPDRGLGNNSPLHF.

A word on this clone: The observed sequence ends 3 residues before the CDR3 terminus, with the missing tail filled in from the germline J gene. V gene TRBV19 combines with J gene TRBJ2-4, with a possible D match to TRBD2 (6 bases). This CDR3 is built from 11 residues. V shed 6 bases and J shed 7 bases, with 7 bases lying between them. CDR1 is LNHDA, CDR2 SQIVND, per germline (reference sequence). CDR3 in amino acids: CASRAGNIQYF. CDR3 bases read: TGTGCCAGTAGGGCGGGGAACATT. Combining the CDR3 with reference TRBV19 and TRBJ2-4 gives the whole variable domain DGGITQSPKYLFRKEGQNVTLSCEQNLNHDAMYWYRQDPGQGLRLIYYSQIVNDFQKGDIAEGYSVSREKKESFPLTVTSAQKNPTAFYLCASRAGNIQYFGAGTRLSVL.